This is a list of T cell receptor beta chains from one sample in a study of identical twins. TCRdb used MiXCR to reprocess the 5' RACE reads, holding one entry per CDR3 protein. The sample holds under 300,000 distinct CDR3 sequences, about 9% seen once. This same sample was also taken into another study, of yellow fever vaccine responses in identical twins.

The material sequenced was CD8+ T cells sorted from blood. These receptors all stem from a woman younger than 35 in good health. Both conserved end residues are part of each CDR3. Each record gives: D gene, clone size, J gene, V gene, CDR3 DNA, CDR3 protein. A D gene is named only where the DNA matches it firmly. Only part of the rows carry a size: once, few, many, or a class if the clone is expanded.

TRBD2,few,TRBJ2-3,TRBV5-1,TGCGCCAGCAGCCCCGGACTAGCGGGGGGGCTTGATACGCAGTATTTT,CASSPGLAGGLDTQYF
TRBD2,few,TRBJ2-1,TRBV15,TGTGCCACCAGCACCACAGCGGGGAGCTCCTACAATGAGCAGTTCTTC,CATSTTAGSSYNEQFF
TRBD1,few,TRBJ2-1,TRBV7-9,TGTGCCAGCAGCCCACAGAAGACAGGGGATAATGAGCAGTTCTTC,CASSPQKTGDNEQFF
.,many,TRBJ2-7,TRBV20-1,TGCAGTGCTAGAAGCCGGGAAACCTACGAGCAGTACTTC,CSARSRETYEQYF
.,few,TRBJ2-7,TRBV18,TGTGCCAGCTCACCGTCCCCAACAAGGGCTCTCTACGAGCAGTACTTC,CASSPSPTRALYEQYF
.,few,TRBJ1-5,TRBV27,TGTGCCAGCAGTTTTTCCCGAGATCAGCCCCAGCATTTT,CASSFSRDQPQHF
TRBD1,many,TRBJ2-3,TRBV7-9,TGTGCCGGACAAAGGGGACAGGGCGGCACAGATACGCAGTATTTT,CAGQRGQGGTDTQYF
TRBD1,.,TRBJ2-5,TRBV18,TGTGCCAGCTCACCAGAGGACAGGGGGGAGGAGACCCAGTACTTC,CASSPEDRGEETQYF
TRBD2,many,TRBJ2-3,TRBV3-1,TGTGCCAGCAGCCAACTAGCGGGGGGCACAGATACGCAGTATTTT,CASSQLAGGTDTQYF
.,.,TRBJ2-2,TRBV20-1,TGCAGTGCTAGCTCTGGGGCCACCGGGGAGCTGTTTTTT,CSASSGATGELFF
.,few,TRBJ2-5,TRBV15,TGTGCCACCAGCAGAGGACAGAGCCTGTTCGGGGACCAGTACTTC,CATSRGQSLFGDQYF
.,few,TRBJ2-1,TRBV6-2/TRBV6-3,TGTGCCAGCCTTCTCGGAGGGACTTACAATGAGCAGTTCTTC,CASLLGGTYNEQFF
TRBD1,few,TRBJ2-1,TRBV5-6,TGTGCCAGCACCTCGACAGGGGTCGTGCAGTTCTTC,CASTSTGVVQFF
.,few,TRBJ2-6,TRBV4-1,TGCGCCAGCAGCCGGCCTCCTGGGGCCAACGTCCTGACTTTC,CASSRPPGANVLTF
.,many,TRBJ2-7,TRBV4-1,TGCGCCAGCAGCCAACGTCCTTCGACGGGAGACGAGCAGTACTTC,CASSQRPSTGDEQYF
.,.,TRBJ2-3,TRBV2,TGTGCCAGCAACAAGGCCGGGGATACGCAGTATTTT,CASNKAGDTQYF
.,many,TRBJ2-7,TRBV28,TGTGCCAGCAGTTTATCCGGGCCTTCCTACGAGCAGTACTTC,CASSLSGPSYEQYF
.,few,TRBJ2-7,TRBV20-1,TGCAGTGCTAGAGATCCCAAAAGGGAGAGGCCCTACGAGCAGTACTTC,CSARDPKRERPYEQYF
TRBD2,many,TRBJ2-7,TRBV29-1,TGCAGCGTCCCCGGGACTAGCGGGCAGTACGAGCAGTACTTC,CSVPGTSGQYEQYF
TRBD1,many,TRBJ2-5,TRBV29-1,TGCAGCGTTTGGGACAGGGAAAATACGGAGACCCAGTACTTC,CSVWDRENTETQYF
.,.,TRBJ2-3,TRBV5-6,TGTGCCAGCAGCTTTGTTCAGGGCACAGATACGCAGTATTTT,CASSFVQGTDTQYF
TRBD1,.,TRBJ2-3,TRBV11-1,TGTGCCAGCAGCACGACGGCCCCGAGACAGGGGGCTGGAGATACGCAGTATTTT,CASSTTAPRQGAGDTQYF